The 5 T cell receptor beta chains below were found in one sample sequenced in a study of T cells in Graves' hyperthyroidism and ophthalmopathy. Template material for amplifying TCR beta CDR3 regions consisted of RNA transcripts. The HTBI primer set drove a first-round RT-PCR of the TCR CDR3. MiXCR was run by TCRdb on the multiplex PCR reads, yielding one entry per CDR3 protein. The table records 610,000 or so distinct CDR3 sequences, about half of them present only once. Input material: peripheral blood or thyroid tissue (not recorded which). The receptors derive from a woman between 18 and 30 years old with Graves' hyperthyroidism.

This clonotype has ten or more counts. The J gene is TRBJ2-7, the V gene TRBV9; D unresolved. CDR1 and CDR2 from the germline V gene are SGDLS and YYNGEE. The V gene lost 3 bases and the J gene lost 5 bases, with 18 bases spanning the gap. This CDR3 spans 15 amino acids. CDR3 sequence reads: CASSEPLLGMHEQYF. CDR3 sequence (DNA): TGTGCCAGCAGCGAGCCCCTCCTCGGAATGCACGAGCAGTACTTC.

The sample holds many counts of this clonotype. V gene TRBV7-9 combines with J gene TRBJ2-7; 13 nucleotides align to TRBD2. V shed 5 bases, J shed 6 bases, and the junction held 10 bases outside the gene matches. Germline V gives CDR1 SEHNR, CDR2 FQNEAQ (reference sequence). The CDR3 extends over 16 amino acids. CDR3 in DNA: TGTGCCAGCAGCCAAACCGGACTAGCGGGAGTAGTCGAGCAGTACTTC. This gives the protein CASSQTGLAGVVEQYF.

This clonotype has a count of ten or more. V is TRBV7-9 and J is TRBJ2-2; perhaps TRBD2 as D (6 bases). This CDR3 has 15 residues. CDR1 SEHNR and CDR2 FQNEAQ come from the germline V gene (reference sequence). V lost 5 bases and J lost 6, with 16 bases in between. CDR3 nucleotides: TGTGCCAGCAGCGACCCGACTAGTTTTCCCGGGGAGCTGTTTTTT. Protein product: CASSDPTSFPGELFF.

The chain uses TRBV6-5 and TRBJ2-6; the D gene is possibly TRBD1 (5 bases). Trimming removed 2 bases at V and 3 bases at J, with 11 bases between. The CDR3 runs 16 residues. The germline V gene has CDR1 MNHEY and CDR2 SVGAGI. CDR3 region: CASSYRTGDGANVLTF. DNA for the CDR3: TGTGCCAGCAGTTACCGTACAGGTGATGGGGCCAACGTCCTGACTTTC.

This clonotype was seen only once. V usage is TRBV2 and J usage is TRBJ2-1, with a possible D match to TRBD2 (6 bases). Trimming left V 6 bases short and J 3 bases short, with 18 bases between. This CDR3 has 16 amino acids. Germline CDR1 is SNHLY and CDR2 is FYNNEI. This CDR3 is CASSLAAGRDYNEQFF. The CDR3 nucleotides are TGTGCCAGCAGCCTCGCAGCGGGTAGGGACTACAATGAGCAGTTCTTC.